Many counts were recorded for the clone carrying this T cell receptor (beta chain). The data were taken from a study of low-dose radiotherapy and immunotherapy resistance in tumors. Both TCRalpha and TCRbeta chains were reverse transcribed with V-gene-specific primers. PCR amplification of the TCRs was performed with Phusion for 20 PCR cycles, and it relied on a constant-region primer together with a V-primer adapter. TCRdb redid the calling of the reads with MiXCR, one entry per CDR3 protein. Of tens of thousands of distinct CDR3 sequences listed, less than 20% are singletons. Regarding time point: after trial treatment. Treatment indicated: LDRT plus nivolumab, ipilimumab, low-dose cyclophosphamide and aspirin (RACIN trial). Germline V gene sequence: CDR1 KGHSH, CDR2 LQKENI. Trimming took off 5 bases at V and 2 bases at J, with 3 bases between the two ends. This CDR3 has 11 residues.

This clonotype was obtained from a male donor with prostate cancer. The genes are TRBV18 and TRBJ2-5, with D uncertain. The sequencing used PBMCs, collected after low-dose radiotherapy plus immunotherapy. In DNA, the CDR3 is TGTGCCAGCTCAATACAAGAGACCCAGTACTTC. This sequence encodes CASSIQETQYF.